One and the same sample provided the 3 T cell receptor beta chains below, sequenced in a study of cytomegalovirus exposure and HLA in healthy donors. TCRdb's copy holds only in-frame clones and misses some; the assay was immunoSEQ multiplex PCR. The top ten clones hold 0.6% to 0.8% of a sample with roughly 150,000 clones, approximately 90% of them seen once. Sequencing input: PBMCs. The receptors were sampled from a man aged 18 to 30 in good health and CMV-seronegative.

The CDR3 spells CASSLAGANTGELFF. CDR3 in DNA: TGTGCCAGCAGTTTGGCCGGGGCGAACACCGGGGAGCTGTTTTTT. V usage is TRBV27 and J usage is TRBJ2-2; possibly TRBD2 for D (5 bases). V was pared by 3 bases and J by 0 bases, with 8 bases between. CDR3 length: 15 amino acids. From germline, CDR1 is MNHEY and CDR2 SMNVEV (reference sequence).

The rearrangement uses TRBV27 and TRBJ2-6; D ambiguous. The V gene lost 6 bases and the J gene lost 1 base, with 7 bases spanning the gap. This CDR3 spans 14 amino acids. The V gene's germline CDR1 is MNHEY and CDR2 SMNVEV (reference sequence). The CDR3 reads CASREPSGANVLTF. The CDR3 nucleotides are TGTGCCAGCAGGGAGCCTTCTGGGGCCAACGTCCTGACTTTC.

V usage is TRBV19 and J usage is TRBJ2-5, with a tentative D call TRBD1 (6 bases). The germline V gene encodes CDR1 LNHDA and CDR2 SQIVND (reference sequence). This CDR3 contains 13 residues. Deletions cut 3 bases from V and 2 bases from J, with 7 bases between. The CDR3 DNA sequence: TGTGCCAGTAGTATCGGACAGCAAGAGACCCAGTACTTC. It is translated as CASSIGQQETQYF.